What follows is one TCR beta chain and its context. There are 15 residues in the CDR3. Per the germline V gene, CDR1 is MNHEY and CDR2 is SVGAGI. Trimming removed 3 bases from V and 4 bases from J; junction bases left unmatched: 7. The data are from a study of blood T cell repertoires in COVID-19. Across the study: The cDNA or gDNA used as material had been derived from T cells, B-cell-depleted T cells, or PBMCs.

Original processing methods: The assay estimated nucleated cells by amplifying reference gene primers. Some clones are missing from TCRdb's copy, which holds only in-frame ones; the method was immunoSEQ multiplex PCR. Clonal size and the V and J genes are those of that table, whereas D and trimming came from the DNA. The data contain 80,000 or so clones, approximately 78% of them singletons. Sequenced material: peripheral blood. The chain joins TRBV6-5 to TRBJ2-7; TRBD1 aligns across 9 bases. The TCR comes from a woman aged 55-75 years with acute or convalescent COVID-19. CDR3 nucleotide sequence: TGTGCCAGCAGTTATCCGGGACAGGGAAATTACGAGCAGTACTTC. Its protein product is CASSYPGQGNYEQYF.